Given below is one TCR beta chain in context. These data belong to a study of CD8 T cells in Susac syndrome. Roughly 0.45 to 1 ug RNA was reverse transcribed with random hexamers. One entry per CDR3 protein, called by TCRdb with MiXCR from the immunoSEQ multiplex PCR reads. The sample has about 100,000 distinct CDR3 sequences; 95% are singletons. The CDR3 sequence is 14 residues long. From germline, CDR1 is SGHDN and CDR2 FVKESK. V was pared by 4 bases and J by 7 bases, with 16 bases between. The source material was CD8+ T cells from PBMCs. The TCR originated in a human donor with Susac syndrome. The chain joins TRBV14 to TRBJ2-5, with a tentative D call TRBD2 (6 bases). The DNA for the CDR3 is TGTGCCAGCAGCCCCGATAGCGGATGGAGGACCCAGTACTTC. Protein sequence: CASSPDSGWRTQYF.